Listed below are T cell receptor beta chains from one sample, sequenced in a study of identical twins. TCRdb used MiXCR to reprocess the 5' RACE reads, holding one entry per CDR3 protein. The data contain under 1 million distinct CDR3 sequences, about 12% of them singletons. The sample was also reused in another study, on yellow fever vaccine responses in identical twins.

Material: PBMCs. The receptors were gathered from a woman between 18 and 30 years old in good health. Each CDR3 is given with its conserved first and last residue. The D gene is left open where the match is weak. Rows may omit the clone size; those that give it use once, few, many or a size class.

CDR3 protein: CASSQDWGTGTTEAFF; CDR3 DNA: TGTGCCAGCAGCCAAGATTGGGGGACAGGGACGACTGAAGCTTTCTTT; V gene: TRBV4-2; J gene: TRBJ1-1; clone size: many; D gene: TRBD1
CDR3 protein: CASRRVETQYF; CDR3 DNA: TGTGCCAGCAGGCGTGTTGAGACCCAGTACTTC; V gene: TRBV7-2; J gene: TRBJ2-5; clone size: few; D gene: .
CDR3 protein: CASSLEGALGNEQYF; CDR3 DNA: TGCGCCAGCAGCTTGGAGGGGGCGCTCGGTAACGAGCAGTACTTC; V gene: TRBV5-1; J gene: TRBJ2-7; clone size: few; D gene: TRBD1
CDR3 protein: CASSGYSAGVGTGELFF; CDR3 DNA: TGTGCCAGCAGTGGGTATTCGGCGGGAGTGGGCACCGGGGAGCTGTTTTTT; V gene: TRBV12-3/TRBV12-4; J gene: TRBJ2-2; clone size: .; D gene: TRBD2
CDR3 protein: CASSLVANLNEKLFF; CDR3 DNA: TGCGCCAGCAGCTTAGTCGCCAACCTTAATGAAAAACTGTTTTTT; V gene: TRBV4-1; J gene: TRBJ1-4; clone size: .; D gene: .
CDR3 protein: CASSYRSRRPGGTQYF; CDR3 DNA: TGTGCCAGCAGTTACCGTAGCAGACGTCCTGGGGGGACCCAGTACTTC; V gene: TRBV6-2/TRBV6-3; J gene: TRBJ2-5; clone size: few; D gene: .
CDR3 protein: CSARAGGKETQYF; CDR3 DNA: TGCAGTGCTAGAGCCGGGGGCAAGGAGACCCAGTACTTC; V gene: TRBV20-1; J gene: TRBJ2-5; clone size: many; D gene: .
CDR3 protein: CASSQDSSGGIYNEQFF; CDR3 DNA: TGTGCCAGCAGCCAAGATTCCAGCGGTGGTATCTACAATGAGCAGTTCTTC; V gene: TRBV14; J gene: TRBJ2-1; clone size: few; D gene: .
CDR3 protein: CASTSGGSSEQFF; CDR3 DNA: TGTGCCAGTACCTCGGGCGGGAGTAGTGAGCAGTTCTTC; V gene: TRBV27; J gene: TRBJ2-1; clone size: few; D gene: TRBD2
CDR3 protein: CASSPTPVPEAFF; CDR3 DNA: TGTGCCAGCTCACCAACCCCGGTTCCGGAAGCTTTCTTT; V gene: TRBV18; J gene: TRBJ1-1; clone size: .; D gene: .
CDR3 protein: CASSSRSGVGLVKAFF; CDR3 DNA: TGCGCCAGCAGCTCTCGTTCGGGCGTAGGTCTTGTAAAAGCTTTCTTT; V gene: TRBV5-1; J gene: TRBJ1-1; clone size: few; D gene: .
CDR3 protein: CASSYQDNYGYTF; CDR3 DNA: TGCGCCAGCAGTTATCAGGACAACTATGGCTACACCTTC; V gene: TRBV5-1; J gene: TRBJ1-2; clone size: few; D gene: .
CDR3 protein: CASGTLEAFF; CDR3 DNA: TGCGCCAGCGGGACCCTTGAAGCTTTCTTT; V gene: TRBV23-1; J gene: TRBJ1-1; clone size: few; D gene: .
CDR3 protein: CASGAGGYNEQFF; CDR3 DNA: TGTGCTAGTGGGGCGGGGGGCTACAATGAGCAGTTCTTC; V gene: TRBV12-5; J gene: TRBJ2-1; clone size: .; D gene: TRBD2
CDR3 protein: CASSQVSGRSKNIQYF; CDR3 DNA: TGCGCCAGCAGCCAAGTTAGCGGGCGATCCAAAAACATTCAGTACTTC; V gene: TRBV4-1; J gene: TRBJ2-4; clone size: few; D gene: TRBD2
CDR3 protein: CASSQVGDGANVLTF; CDR3 DNA: TGTGCCAGCAGCCAAGTGGGTGATGGGGCCAACGTCCTGACTTTC; V gene: TRBV3-1; J gene: TRBJ2-6; clone size: .; D gene: .
CDR3 protein: CSVRGLAENSYEQYF; CDR3 DNA: TGCAGCGTTAGGGGACTAGCGGAAAACTCCTACGAGCAGTACTTC; V gene: TRBV29-1; J gene: TRBJ2-7; clone size: few; D gene: TRBD2
CDR3 protein: CASSNNRRYNEQFF; CDR3 DNA: TGTGCCAGCAGCAATAACCGCAGGTACAATGAGCAGTTCTTC; V gene: TRBV9; J gene: TRBJ2-1; clone size: few; D gene: .
CDR3 protein: CATLTGPTEAFF; CDR3 DNA: TGCGCCACCTTAACCGGACCCACTGAAGCTTTCTTT; V gene: TRBV10-2; J gene: TRBJ1-1; clone size: .; D gene: .
CDR3 protein: CASSRGDGQLNTEAFF; CDR3 DNA: TGTGCCAGCAGCCGAGGAGACGGACAGTTGAACACTGAAGCTTTCTTT; V gene: TRBV4-2; J gene: TRBJ1-1; clone size: few; D gene: .
CDR3 protein: CASSLGRVYEQYF; CDR3 DNA: TGTGCCAGCAGCTTAGGACGGGTCTACGAGCAGTACTTC; V gene: TRBV7-8; J gene: TRBJ2-7; clone size: many; D gene: .
CDR3 protein: CASSYSATGARYEQYF; CDR3 DNA: TGTGCCAGCAGTTACAGCGCGACAGGGGCGAGGTACGAGCAGTACTTC; V gene: TRBV6-5; J gene: TRBJ2-7; clone size: .; D gene: TRBD1
CDR3 protein: CSVRQGASTDTQYF; CDR3 DNA: TGCAGCGTCCGCCAGGGGGCTAGCACAGATACGCAGTATTTT; V gene: TRBV29-1; J gene: TRBJ2-3; clone size: many; D gene: TRBD1
CDR3 protein: CATSAAGYDGYTF; CDR3 DNA: TGTGCCACCAGTGCGGCAGGGTATGATGGCTACACCTTC; V gene: TRBV24-1; J gene: TRBJ1-2; clone size: few; D gene: .
CDR3 protein: CASSVTTANEQFF; CDR3 DNA: TGTGCCAGCAGCGTTACTACTGCCAATGAGCAGTTCTTC; V gene: TRBV7-9; J gene: TRBJ2-1; clone size: .; D gene: .
CDR3 protein: CAHRASGRAGEQYF; CDR3 DNA: TGTGCCCACAGGGCTAGCGGGAGGGCCGGTGAGCAGTACTTC; V gene: TRBV28; J gene: TRBJ2-7; clone size: few; D gene: TRBD2
CDR3 protein: CASTSSLGAGGSDTQYF; CDR3 DNA: TGTGCCAGCACCTCTTCCTTAGGGGCGGGAGGTTCAGATACGCAGTATTTT; V gene: TRBV12-3/TRBV12-4; J gene: TRBJ2-3; clone size: .; D gene: TRBD2